The 29 T cell receptor beta chains below were found in one sample sequenced in a study of T cell responses to AZD1222 COVID-19 vaccine. TCRdb's table, derived via immunoSEQ multiplex PCR, lists solely in-frame clones and lacks some. The sample has roughly 200,000 clones; approximately 89% are singletons. The specimen comprised peripheral blood, sampled 28 days after the second AZD1222 dose. These TCRs come from an adult who received the AZD1222 COVID-19 vaccine.

The chain is built from TRBV28 and TRBJ2-7; the match to TRBD2 covers 7 bases. CDR3 size: 14 residues. V trimming: 10 bases; J trimming: 2 bases; junction bases outside the gene matches: 11. CDR1 MDHEN and CDR2 SYDVKM come from the germline V gene. CDR3 in DNA: TGTGCCACCGCCCGTGGGGGGGACGCCTACGAGCAGTACTTC. Protein sequence: CATARGGDAYEQYF.

This clone has only a few counts. The chain is built from TRBV2 and TRBJ1-6; possible D gene TRBD1, 6 bases. CDR1 is SNHLY and CDR2 is FYNNEI in the germline V gene. The CDR3 contains 15 residues. The V gene lost 8 bases and the J gene lost 1 base, with 12 bases spanning the gap. The CDR3 DNA follows: TGTGCCAGCGATACAGGGAAGTCCTATAATTCACCCCTCCACTTT. It is translated as CASDTGKSYNSPLHF.

The V gene is TRBV6-1, the J gene TRBJ2-6; D may be TRBD1 (6 bases). Germline V gene data show CDR1 as MNHNS and CDR2 as SASEGT. The CDR3 is 15 residues long. The V end lost 5 bases, the J end lost 4 bases, and 12 bases lay between the germline ends. Here the CDR3 DNA reads TGTGCCAGCAGTTTTTCAGGGGCCGGGGCCAACGTCCTGACTTTC. This translates into CASSFSGAGANVLTF.

This chain uses TRBV5-1 with TRBJ1-1; TRBD1 aligns across 10 bases. V was clipped by 3 bases and J by 7 bases; unmatched bases: 3. The CDR3 has 13 residues. Germline V CDR1 and CDR2: SGHRS, YFSETQ. DNA of the CDR3: TGCGCCAGCAGCTGGACAGGGGGGATTGAAGCTTTCTTT. Protein sequence: CASSWTGGIEAFF.

The CDR3 DNA is TGTGCCAGCAGCTTGGAAGTGGGAGGGTATTATCAGCCCCAGCATTTT. Translation: CASSLEVGGYYQPQHF. The chain employs TRBV5-8 and TRBJ1-5; D not resolved. The CDR3 has 16 amino acids. Deletions cut 0 bases from V and 5 bases from J, with 15 bases between. Germline CDR1 reads SGHTS; CDR2 reads YDEGEE.

This rearrangement joins TRBV19 to TRBJ1-5; 8 nucleotides agree with TRBD1. V lost 2 bases to trimming and J lost 4 bases; unmatched junction nucleotides: 1. CDR3 length: 14 residues. Germline loops: CDR1 LNHDA, CDR2 SQIVND (reference sequence). This CDR3 reads CASSIRTGNQPQHF. As DNA, the CDR3 is TGTGCCAGTAGTATACGGACAGGGAATCAGCCCCAGCATTTT.

The chain carries TRBV4-2 and TRBJ2-1; tentative D call: TRBD2 (5 bases). CDR3 length equals 16 residues. With 0 bases removed from V and 1 base from J, the gap between germline ends came to 10 bases. Germline V gene data show CDR1 as LGHNA and CDR2 as YNFKEQ. CDR3 in amino acids: CASSQDTSGSYNEQFF. For the CDR3, the DNA is TGTGCCAGCAGCCAAGACACTAGTGGATCCTACAATGAGCAGTTCTTC.

The CDR3 reads CASSDGSTYNSPLHF. The CDR3 bases are TGTGCCAGCAGTGATGGTTCAACGTATAATTCACCCCTCCACTTT. V usage is TRBV6-1 and J usage is TRBJ1-6, with D uncertain. The V end was cut by 3 bases, the J end by 4 bases, with 10 bases between. The germline CDR1 and CDR2 sequences are MNHNS and SASEGT. This CDR3 has 15 residues.

The chain uses TRBV6-2 or TRBV6-3 and TRBJ1-2; unclear D gene. Germline assignment: CDR1 MNHEY and CDR2 SVGEGT. V was trimmed by 2 bases and J by 10 bases, leaving 17 bases between them. The CDR3 totals 14 residues. For the CDR3, the DNA is TGTGCCAGCAGTTACACCTCCCCCGACTTCTTCTACACCTTC. Translating gives CASSYTSPDFFYTF.

This chain connects TRBV19 to TRBJ2-3; D is perhaps TRBD2 (5 bases). Trimming took off 2 bases at V and 2 bases at J, with 20 bases between the two ends. Germline V gene data show CDR1 as LNHDA and CDR2 as SQIVND (reference sequence). The length of the CDR3 is 18 residues. The CDR3 DNA reads as TGTGCCAGTAGTATAAGCCTCAGCGGCTCACTTATCACAGATACGCAGTATTTT. This codes for CASSISLSGSLITDTQYF.

The chain has TRBV5-1 and TRBJ1-1; D is uncertain. From germline, CDR1 is SGHRS and CDR2 YFSETQ. Trimming cost V 3 bases and J 4 bases, with 4 bases left between them. This CDR3 contains 11 residues. CDR3 loop: CASSSRTEAFF. CDR3 coding DNA: TGCGCCAGCAGCTCGCGCACTGAAGCTTTCTTT.

The chain joins TRBV27 to TRBJ2-2; D unresolved. The CDR3 covers 12 residues. V was trimmed by 2 bases and J by 7 bases, leaving 5 bases between them. Germline loops: CDR1 MNHEY, CDR2 SMNVEV (reference sequence). The CDR3 DNA is TGTGCCAGCAGTTTAACCGGCGGGGAGCTGTTTTTT. Protein: CASSLTGGELFF.

Note on this clone: One junction end disagrees with the germline gene, perhaps due to a read error. The rearrangement links TRBV6-1 to TRBJ2-7; 9 bases line up with TRBD2. There are 12 residues in the CDR3. The germline CDR1 and CDR2 sequences are MNHNS and SASEGT. CDR3 DNA: TGTGCCAGCAGTGAACTAGCGGGAACAACCAACTTC. This codes for CASSELAGTTNF.

The chain uses TRBV9 and TRBJ2-5; 10 bases agree with TRBD2. Germline loops: CDR1 SGDLS, CDR2 YYNGEE. The junction had 3 bases not matched to a gene; V was cut back by 0 bases and J by 1 base. The CDR3 contains 16 residues. DNA of the CDR3: TGTGCCAGCAGCGTAGCTTGGACTAGCGGCCAAGAGACCCAGTACTTC. It is translated as CASSVAWTSGQETQYF.

This clone was found once. The rearrangement links TRBV3-1 (or the pseudogene TRBV3-2) to TRBJ1-4, with 7 positions matching TRBD1. V lost 0 bases and J lost 8; bases outside the gene matches: 12. Germline-derived CDR1 and CDR2 are LGHDT and YNNKEL (reference sequence). The CDR3 has 17 amino acids. CDR3 amino acids: CASSQERWTGGGEKLFF. In DNA form, the CDR3 reads TGTGCCAGCAGCCAAGAAAGATGGACAGGAGGTGGGGAAAAACTGTTTTTT.

This clone was seen just once. The chain employs TRBV7-9 and TRBJ1-2, with 7 positions matching TRBD1. There are 14 residues in the CDR3. J was trimmed by 4 bases and V by 8 bases; bases with no gene match: 10. From germline, CDR1 is SEHNR and CDR2 FQNEAQ (reference sequence). CDR3 nucleotide sequence: TGTGCCAGCTTAGGGGAGGGGACAGTCTATGGCTACACCTTC. This gives the protein CASLGEGTVYGYTF.

This clone was counted a single time. The chain uses TRBV5-8 and TRBJ2-7; 7 nucleotides agree with TRBD2. V was clipped by 2 bases and J by 3 bases; unmatched bases: 2. The CDR3 runs to 13 residues. Germline values: CDR1 SGHTS, CDR2 YDEGEE. The CDR3 region is CASSLAGSYEQYF. The CDR3 nucleotides read TGTGCCAGCAGCTTAGCGGGGAGCTACGAGCAGTACTTC.

This rearrangement joins TRBV19 to TRBJ2-1, with D possibly TRBD2 on 6 matching bases. Germline CDR1 is LNHDA and CDR2 is SQIVND (reference sequence). The CDR3 extends over 14 amino acids. V was clipped by 3 bases and J by 1 base, with 7 bases between them. CDR3 protein: CASSIGGSYNEQFF. CDR3 coding DNA: TGTGCCAGTAGTATTGGGGGGTCCTACAATGAGCAGTTCTTC.

The chain recombines TRBV19 with TRBJ2-7; D perhaps matches TRBD2 (5 bases). V was trimmed by 0 bases and J by 3 bases, leaving 12 bases between them. Germline CDR1 is LNHDA and CDR2 is SQIVND (reference sequence). This CDR3 comprises 15 residues. This CDR3 reads CASSIDPGYFYEQYF. As DNA, the CDR3 is TGTGCCAGTAGTATAGATCCGGGATACTTCTACGAGCAGTACTTC. The variable domain in full, completed from reference TRBV19 and TRBJ2-7, reads DGGITQSPKYLFRKEGQNVTLSCEQNLNHDAMYWYRQDPGQGLRLIYYSQIVNDFQKGDIAEGYSVSREKKESFPLTVTSAQKNPTAFYLCASSIDPGYFYEQYFGPGTRLTVT.

The CDR3 region has the DNA TGTGCCAGCAGACAGGACAGAGGGCAGACCCAGTACTTC. It is translated as CASRQDRGQTQYF. This sequence joins TRBV7-8 and TRBJ2-5, with D tentatively TRBD1 (6 bases). Trimming removed 6 bases at V and 6 bases at J, with 14 bases between. In germline, CDR1 is SGHVS, CDR2 FQNEAQ. There are 13 residues in the CDR3.

This clone was observed a single time. V usage is TRBV7-8 and J usage is TRBJ2-1; the D gene is possibly TRBD2 (6 bases). The V gene's germline CDR1 is SGHVS and CDR2 FQNEAQ. Trimming removed 7 bases at V and 3 bases at J, with 13 bases between. The CDR3 runs to 14 residues. CDR3 nucleotides: TGTGCCAGCACCACCGGGACTCTCTACAATGAGCAGTTCTTC. Translation gives CASTTGTLYNEQFF.

This chain links TRBV28 with TRBJ1-1, with D possibly matching TRBD1 (5 bases). Germline V CDR1 and CDR2: MDHEN, SYDVKM. CDR3 length: 14 amino acids. Trimming shortened V by 3 bases and J by 2 bases, and 10 bases separated the two germline ends. CDR3 DNA sequence: TGTGCCAGCAGTTTGCAGGGATTAAACACTGAAGCTTTCTTT. It encodes CASSLQGLNTEAFF.

V gene TRBV2 combines with J gene TRBJ1-1, with a possible D match to TRBD1 (6 bases). The length of the CDR3 is 15 residues. Germline V gene sequence: CDR1 SNHLY, CDR2 FYNNEI. V was shortened by 6 bases and J by 1 base, with 15 bases between the two germline ends. CDR3: CASRKGGATNTEAFF. The CDR3, as DNA: TGTGCCAGCAGGAAGGGGGGGGCAACGAACACTGAAGCTTTCTTT.

The V gene is TRBV7-2, the J gene TRBJ1-2; D not resolved. Deletions cut 6 bases from V and 4 bases from J, with 15 bases between. CDR1 is SGHTA, CDR2 FQGNSA, per germline. This CDR3 contains 14 residues. The DNA for the CDR3 is TGTGCCAGCAGTCCTAGGACCGGTACCTATGGCTACACCTTC. Translating it yields CASSPRTGTYGYTF.

This clone is a singleton in its sample. The genes are TRBV7-9 and TRBJ2-1; 9 nucleotides line up with TRBD2. Per the germline V gene, CDR1 is SEHNR and CDR2 is FQNEAQ (reference sequence). The V gene end was trimmed by 3 bases and the J gene end by 7 bases; junction bases not matched to a gene: 4. CDR3 length: 14 residues. For the CDR3, the DNA is TGTGCCAGCAGCTTCGGCGGGAGGGGAAATGAGCAGTTCTTC. Its translation is CASSFGGRGNEQFF. The whole variable domain, filled in from reference TRBV7-9 and TRBJ2-1, reads DTGVSQNPRHKITKRGQNVTFRCDPISEHNRLYWYRQTLGQGPEFLTYFQNEAQLEKSRLLSDRFSAERPKGSFSTLEIQRTEQGDSAMYLCASSFGGRGNEQFFGPGTRLTVL.

The chain is built from TRBV15 and TRBJ2-1, with 9 bases aligning to TRBD2. This CDR3 comprises 17 residues. The germline V gene has CDR1 LNHNV and CDR2 YYDKDF (reference sequence). V dropped 2 bases and J dropped 2; count of bases not matched to a gene: 7. The CDR3, as DNA: TGTGCCACCAGCAGAAAATCCTGGACTAGCGCCTACAATGAGCAGTTCTTC. Translated: CATSRKSWTSAYNEQFF.

The chain has TRBV28 and TRBJ1-6, with TRBD1 as a possible D gene (5 bases). This CDR3 contains 16 residues. From germline, CDR1 is MDHEN and CDR2 SYDVKM. Trimming took off 2 bases at V and 0 bases at J, with 8 bases between the two ends. This chain's CDR3 is CASSLGGSSYNSPLHF. The CDR3 DNA is TGTGCCAGCAGTTTAGGGGGAAGCTCCTATAATTCACCCCTCCACTTT.

The V gene is TRBV6-1, the J gene TRBJ1-2; D remains unclear. Trimming pared 3 bases from V and 1 base from J, leaving 0 bases between. The CDR3 extends over 11 amino acids. Germline loops: CDR1 MNHNS, CDR2 SASEGT. In nucleotides, the CDR3 is TGTGCCAGCAGTGATAACTATGGCTACACCTTC. Amino acids: CASSDNYGYTF.

The chain has TRBV6-5 and TRBJ2-2; TRBD1 matches at 9 bases. The CDR3 contains 15 residues. Losses at the gene ends were 6 bases for V and 2 bases for J; bases not matched to a gene: 4. The V gene's germline CDR1 is MNHEY and CDR2 SVGAGI. CDR3 in DNA: TGTGCCAGCAGGAAACAGGGGGCCAACACCGGGGAGCTGTTTTTT. It yields the protein CASRKQGANTGELFF.